The next 27 T cell receptor beta chains were all read from a single sample in a study of immune evolution from preneoplasia to lung adenocarcinoma. Generated by immunoSEQ multiplex PCR, the TCRdb table keeps only in-frame clones and is missing some. This sample has roughly 11,000 clones, with roughly 85% found just once. Source material: FFPE minimally invasive lung adenocarcinoma tissue. The receptors shown here come from a person aged 65 to 79 with lung adenocarcinoma.

The J gene is TRBJ2-3, the V gene TRBV19; D remains ambiguous. Germline V gives CDR1 LNHDA, CDR2 SQIVND (reference sequence). The ends were cut back, 1 base at V and 2 bases at J, with 10 bases in the middle. CDR3 length: 15 amino acids. CDR3 sequence: CASSIGDTNTDTQYF. The CDR3 nucleotides are TGTGCCAGTAGTATAGGCGACACCAACACAGATACGCAGTATTTT.

The rearrangement links TRBV5-1 to TRBJ2-3; 9 nucleotides agree with TRBD2. Germline values: CDR1 SGHRS, CDR2 YFSETQ. The V segment lost 3 bases and the J segment 4 bases; nucleotides outside the gene matches: 6. CDR3 length equals 15 residues. CDR3 in amino acids: CASSSWAGGSDTQYF. CDR3 coding DNA: TGCGCCAGCAGCTCCTGGGCGGGGGGGTCAGATACGCAGTATTTT. The full variable domain, in which reference TRBV5-1 and TRBJ2-3 provide the parts outside the CDR3, is KAGVTQTPRYLIKTRGQQVTLSCSPISGHRSVSWYQQTPGQGLQFLFEYFSETQRNKGNFPGRFSGRQFSNSRSEMNVSTLELGDSALYLCASSSWAGGSDTQYFGPGTRLTVL.

V and J are TRBV7-9 and TRBJ2-3; D gene uncertain. Trimming left V 5 bases short and J 5 bases short, with 20 bases between. Per germline, CDR1 SEHNR and CDR2 FQNEAQ (reference sequence). CDR3 length: 16 residues. CDR3 bases: TGTGCCAGCAGCCCCCCTTTGAGACACGGAATAGATACGCAGTATTTT. Translation gives CASSPPLRHGIDTQYF.

V gene TRBV9 combines with J gene TRBJ2-2; D is uncertain. The CDR3 has 16 residues. In germline, CDR1 is SGDLS, CDR2 YYNGEE. Trimming left V 2 bases short and J 8 bases short, with 19 bases between. The CDR3 region has the DNA TGTGCCAGCAGCGTCCCCCCAAAAAAGACACTTGGGGAGCTGTTTTTT. Translation: CASSVPPKKTLGELFF.

The rearrangement uses TRBV4-1 and TRBJ2-7; 12 bases fit TRBD1. J lost 6 bases, V lost 0 bases, and 9 bases had no gene match. The CDR3 length is 17 residues. Germline V gene data show CDR1 as MGHRA and CDR2 as YSYEKL. The CDR3 DNA sequence: TGCGCCAGCAGCCAAGAGAGGGGACAGGGGGCGCTTGGCGAGCAGTACTTC. It is translated as CASSQERGQGALGEQYF.

The chain uses TRBV6-5 and TRBJ1-4, with D perhaps matching TRBD1 (6 bases). Germline V gene sequence: CDR1 MNHEY, CDR2 SVGAGI. The CDR3 loop spans 15 amino acids. Trimming shortened V by 5 bases and J by 5 bases, and 15 bases separated the two germline ends. The CDR3 bases are TGTGCCAGCAGTCTGGGGCGGGGGCCGAATGAAAAACTGTTTTTT. Protein: CASSLGRGPNEKLFF.

The V gene is TRBV7-9, the J gene TRBJ2-3, with 13 bases lining up with TRBD2. Germline V gives CDR1 SEHNR, CDR2 FQNEAQ (reference sequence). The V gene end was trimmed by 1 base and the J gene end by 4 bases; junction bases not matched to a gene: 2. The CDR3 has 16 amino acids. This CDR3 is CASSLVTSGGPDTQYF. CDR3 nucleotide sequence: TGTGCCAGCAGCTTAGTGACTAGCGGGGGGCCAGATACGCAGTATTTT.

This chain links TRBV6-5 with TRBJ2-7, with 9 bases fitting TRBD1. This CDR3 spans 15 amino acids. Germline V lookup: CDR1 MNHEY, CDR2 SVGAGI. J was trimmed by 4 bases and V by 6 bases; bases with no gene match: 10. The CDR3 bases are TGTGCCAGCAGGGGACCCGGGACAGGGTTTTACGAGCAGTACTTC. This sequence encodes CASRGPGTGFYEQYF.

This clone came up a few times. J is TRBJ2-3 and V is TRBV5-1; 13 nucleotides match TRBD2. V was clipped by 4 bases and J by 6 bases; unmatched bases: 8. Germline CDR1 is SGHRS and CDR2 is YFSETQ. CDR3 length: 16 amino acids. This chain's CDR3 is CASSEGLAGRLDTQYF. CDR3 nucleotides: TGCGCCAGCAGCGAGGGACTAGCGGGGCGTTTGGATACGCAGTATTTT.

The chain is built from TRBV30 and TRBJ1-1; no definite D call. The V end lost 5 bases, the J end lost 1 base, and 11 bases lay between the germline ends. Germline CDR1 is GTSNPN and CDR2 is SVGIG (reference sequence). The CDR3 contains 13 residues. The CDR3 protein is CAWSPIPNTEAFF. The CDR3, as DNA: TGTGCCTGGTCGCCAATTCCGAACACTGAAGCTTTCTTT. Full variable domain (rest looked up from reference TRBV30 and TRBJ1-1): SQTIHQWPATLVQPVGSPLSLECTVEGTSNPNLYWYRQAAGRGLQLLFYSVGIGQISSEVPQNLSASRPQDRQFILSSKKLLLSDSGFYLCAWSPIPNTEAFFGQGTRLTVV.

The chain recombines TRBV20-1 with TRBJ1-2; 8 bases agree with TRBD1. There are 11 residues in the CDR3. Losses at the gene ends were 6 bases for V and 7 bases for J; bases not matched to a gene: 4. Germline values: CDR1 DFQATT, CDR2 SNEGSKA (reference sequence). The CDR3 DNA is TGCAGTGCCAAAACAGGGGGTGGCTACACCTTC. It translates to CSAKTGGGYTF.

This chain joins TRBV18 and TRBJ1-2; D remains unclear. The CDR3 is 14 residues long. Germline loops: CDR1 KGHSH, CDR2 LQKENI. The ends were cut back, 4 bases at V and 2 bases at J, with 11 bases in the middle. The CDR3 here is CASSRADPNYGYTF. CDR3 DNA: TGTGCCAGCTCACGTGCAGACCCAAACTATGGCTACACCTTC.

The genes are TRBV2 and TRBJ2-3, with TRBD2 matching 10 bases. J gave up 1 base and V 11 bases, and 15 bases lay outside the gene matches. Looked up from germline, CDR1 is SNHLY and CDR2 is FYNNEI. The CDR3 has 17 residues. The CDR3 DNA reads as TGTGCCTCACCGGAGGCTAGCGGGAGTGGTGGCACAGATACGCAGTATTTT. Amino acid sequence: CASPEASGSGGTDTQYF.

V is TRBV28 and J is TRBJ1-5; D is possibly TRBD1 (5 bases). Trimming stripped 1 base from V and 0 bases from J, with 19 bases between. Germline V gene sequence: CDR1 MDHEN, CDR2 SYDVKM. The CDR3 runs 19 residues. The CDR3, as DNA: TGTGCCAGCAGTTTATTGGGCGACCGAGGGGAGTTTAGCAATCAGCCCCAGCATTTT. Protein product: CASSLLGDRGEFSNQPQHF.

This chain joins TRBV29-1 and TRBJ2-7, with D possibly TRBD2 on 5 matching bases. V shed 6 bases and J shed 2 bases, with 14 bases lying between them. From germline, CDR1 is SQVTM and CDR2 ANQGSEA. There are 13 residues in the CDR3. DNA for the CDR3: TGCAGCGTACAAGCGGTCGGCCCCTACGAGCAGTACTTC. This codes for CSVQAVGPYEQYF.

A single count supports this clone. The chain has TRBV6-1 and TRBJ1-6; D is perhaps TRBD1 (5 bases). From germline, CDR1 is MNHNS and CDR2 SASEGT. The CDR3 has 15 amino acids. V lost 2 bases and J 7 bases, leaving 12 bases between the germline ends. The CDR3 sequence is CASSELQGQNSPLHF. Written as DNA, the CDR3 is TGTGCCAGCAGTGAATTGCAGGGTCAAAATTCACCCCTCCACTTT.

A single count supports this clone. The chain couples TRBV7-8 to TRBJ2-5, with D perhaps matching TRBD2 (5 bases). Trimming took 2 bases from V and 0 from J, leaving 10 bases between them. The CDR3 sequence is 15 residues long. Germline V gives CDR1 SGHVS, CDR2 FQNEAQ. The CDR3 DNA is TGTGCCAGCAGCTTAATAACGGGGTACCAAGAGACCCAGTACTTC. Translation gives CASSLITGYQETQYF.

The chain links TRBV5-1 to TRBJ2-1; D is unresolved. From germline, CDR1 is SGHRS and CDR2 YFSETQ. Trimming removed 6 bases at V and 5 bases at J, with 15 bases between. There are 14 residues in the CDR3. The CDR3, as DNA: TGCGCCAGCACCCCTTTTGCTGGGGACAATGAGCAGTTCTTC. Amino acid sequence: CASTPFAGDNEQFF.

V usage is TRBV7-9 and J usage is TRBJ1-1; no clear D gene. Germline CDR1 reads SEHNR; CDR2 reads FQNEAQ (reference sequence). The CDR3 covers 13 residues. V lost 1 base to trimming and J lost 4 bases, with 7 bases between them. The DNA of the CDR3 is TGTGCCAGCAGCTTAGACGAAGGCACTGAAGCTTTCTTT. Translating gives CASSLDEGTEAFF. The whole variable domain, remainder taken from reference TRBV7-9 and TRBJ1-1, is DTGVSQNPRHKITKRGQNVTFRCDPISEHNRLYWYRQTLGQGPEFLTYFQNEAQLEKSRLLSDRFSAERPKGSFSTLEIQRTEQGDSAMYLCASSLDEGTEAFFGQGTRLTVV.

The rearrangement joins TRBV18 to TRBJ1-2; D is unresolved. This CDR3 region has 13 residues. The ends were cut back, 3 bases at V and 1 base at J, with 6 bases in the middle. Germline CDR1 and CDR2: KGHSH and LQKENI. The CDR3 coding sequence is TGTGCCAGCTCACCCCAGAATAACTATGGCTACACCTTC. Protein product: CASSPQNNYGYTF.

This clone was seen once. V usage is TRBV10-2 and J usage is TRBJ2-7; maybe TRBD1 (5 bases). The CDR3 length is 13 residues. The V end lost 7 bases, the J end lost 4 bases, and 14 bases lay between the germline ends. Germline V gene sequence: CDR1 WSHSY, CDR2 SAAADI. The CDR3 bases are TGCGCCAGCACCCCCACCCCAGGGTACGAGCAGTACTTC. As protein: CASTPTPGYEQYF.

V and J are TRBV30 and TRBJ2-1; 12 bases match TRBD2. V lost 3 bases, J lost 6 bases, and 3 bases stayed unmatched. Germline V gives CDR1 GTSNPN, CDR2 SVGIG (reference sequence). The CDR3 extends over 14 amino acids. As DNA, the CDR3 is TGTGCCTGGAGGAAGGGACTAGCGGGCAATGAGCAGTTCTTC. Translation: CAWRKGLAGNEQFF.

The chain is built from TRBV5-4 and TRBJ2-1; the match to TRBD2 covers 11 bases. J lost 0 bases, V lost 0 bases, and 5 bases had no gene match. Germline V gene lookup returns CDR1 SGHNT and CDR2 YYREEE (reference sequence). This CDR3 region has 18 residues. The CDR3 DNA is TGTGCCAGCAGCTTGGCGACTAGCGGGACCAGCTCCTACAATGAGCAGTTCTTC. Translating it yields CASSLATSGTSSYNEQFF.

J is TRBJ1-5 and V is TRBV7-9; D is perhaps TRBD1 (5 bases). Trimming removed 5 bases from V and 6 bases from J, with 14 bases in between. Germline V gives CDR1 SEHNR, CDR2 FQNEAQ (reference sequence). This CDR3 spans 14 amino acids. CDR3 DNA: TGTGCCAGCAGCACGGCAGGGTTTGGTCAGCCCCAGCATTTT. Amino acids: CASSTAGFGQPQHF.

The gene calls are TRBV5-1 and TRBJ2-5, with TRBD2 matching 7 bases. V dropped 2 bases and J dropped 5; count of bases not matched to a gene: 0. The CDR3 has 12 amino acids. Germline V lookup: CDR1 SGHRS, CDR2 YFSETQ. The CDR3 spells CASSFSGETQYF. Here the CDR3 DNA reads TGCGCCAGCAGCTTTAGCGGGGAGACCCAGTACTTC.

The gene calls are TRBV30 and TRBJ2-6; unclear D gene. Germline V gene sequence: CDR1 GTSNPN, CDR2 SVGIG (reference sequence). The length of the CDR3 is 13 residues. V was cut by 2 bases and J by 4 bases, with 6 bases left in between. CDR3 bases: TGTGCCTGGAGTCAATCGGGGGCCAACGTCCTGACTTTC. It yields the protein CAWSQSGANVLTF. The complete variable domain, with remaining parts taken from reference TRBV30 and TRBJ2-6, reads SQTIHQWPATLVQPVGSPLSLECTVEGTSNPNLYWYRQAAGRGLQLLFYSVGIGQISSEVPQNLSASRPQDRQFILSSKKLLLSDSGFYLCAWSQSGANVLTFGAGSRLTVL.

This clone occurred a few times. This rearrangement joins TRBV6-5 to TRBJ2-7; TRBD1 agrees at 8 bases. V lost 4 bases to trimming and J lost 4 bases; unmatched junction nucleotides: 3. This CDR3 is 13 amino acids long. CDR1 is MNHEY, CDR2 SVGAGI, per germline. CDR3 amino acids: CASSSDRAYEQYF. As DNA, the CDR3 is TGTGCCAGCAGTTCGGACAGGGCGTACGAGCAGTACTTC.